Shown below are 30 T cell receptor beta chains from a single sample sequenced in a study of OX40 agonist ivuxolimab in advanced cancers. The assay was immunoSEQ multiplex PCR, and TCRdb's table has in-frame clones only and misses some. The repertoire holds under 11,000 clones, with 77% as singletons. The specimen was CD4+ or CD8+ T cells sorted from blood, collected in a trial of the OX40 agonist ivuxolimab. All receptors come from an adult with an advanced solid tumor such as melanoma, head and neck, liver or kidney cancer.

V and J are TRBV10-1 and TRBJ2-1; 13 bases map to TRBD2. CDR1 is WNHNN, CDR2 SYGVQD, per germline (reference sequence). Trimming cost V 5 bases and J 7 bases; bases outside gene matches: 5. This CDR3 region has 15 residues. In DNA, the CDR3 is TGCGCCAGCAGTTCCGGACTAGCGGGAGTAAATGAGCAGTTCTTC. It translates to CASSSGLAGVNEQFF.

The V and J genes are TRBV6-5 and TRBJ2-3; D is unclear. This CDR3 contains 13 residues. V lost 3 bases, J lost 3 bases, and 7 bases lay in between. CDR1 is MNHEY, CDR2 SVGAGI, per germline. CDR3 nucleotide sequence: TGTGCCAGCAGTTATTACTCGACAGATACGCAGTATTTT. It yields the protein CASSYYSTDTQYF.

Within the sample, this clone is medium-sized. This chain connects TRBV4-1 to TRBJ2-1; maybe TRBD2 (5 bases). V lost 0 bases, J lost 3 bases, and 15 bases lay in between. The CDR3 has 17 amino acids. Looked up from germline, CDR1 is MGHRA and CDR2 is YSYEKL. CDR3 sequence: CASSQDISGGFYNEQFF. CDR3 DNA: TGCGCCAGCAGCCAAGATATTAGTGGCGGGTTCTACAATGAGCAGTTCTTC.

This clone occurred a few times. In DNA, the CDR3 is TGTGCCAGCAGCTTAGGTTCGTCGGGCGTCTATGGCTACACCTTC. This codes for CASSLGSSGVYGYTF. The gene calls are TRBV7-9 and TRBJ1-2; no firm D call. CDR1 is SEHNR, CDR2 FQNEAQ, per germline (reference sequence). Trimming stripped 1 base from V and 4 bases from J, with 13 bases between. The CDR3 is 15 amino acids.

The chain couples TRBV6-1 to TRBJ2-1; 10 nucleotides align to TRBD2. The V gene end was trimmed by 8 bases and the J gene end by 4 bases; junction bases not matched to a gene: 2. The germline gives CDR1 MNHNS, CDR2 SASEGT. This CDR3 spans 13 amino acids. CDR3 nucleotide sequence: TGTGCCAGCGGACTAGCGGTTTACAATGAGCAGTTCTTC. It encodes CASGLAVYNEQFF.

This clone is medium-sized by share. The genes are TRBV27 and TRBJ1-2, with D possibly TRBD1 on 6 matching bases. The CDR3 extends over 14 amino acids. Germline CDR1 MNHEY, CDR2 SMNVEV (reference sequence). Trimming took off 3 bases at V and 7 bases at J, with 15 bases between the two ends. The CDR3: CASSFGGAKSGYTF. The DNA for the CDR3 is TGTGCCAGCAGTTTTGGGGGGGCTAAGAGTGGCTACACCTTC.

The rearrangement joins TRBV4-1 to TRBJ2-7; TRBD1 agrees at 11 bases. The CDR3 spans 16 residues. With 1 base clipped from V and 3 bases from J, the junction kept 5 bases outside the gene matches. The germline gives CDR1 MGHRA, CDR2 YSYEKL. This CDR3 is CASSQVRDRGDYEQYF. CDR3 DNA sequence: TGCGCCAGCAGCCAAGTCCGGGACAGGGGGGACTACGAGCAGTACTTC.

This clone was seen once. The chain uses TRBV7-9 and TRBJ2-5; the D call may be TRBD1 or TRBD2 (6 bases each). CDR3 length: 15 amino acids. Germline V CDR1 and CDR2: SEHNR, FQNEAQ (reference sequence). Trimming pared 0 bases from V and 0 bases from J, leaving 8 bases between. CDR3 in amino acids: CASSLAEGDQETQYF. The DNA of the CDR3 is TGTGCCAGCAGCTTAGCGGAGGGGGACCAAGAGACCCAGTACTTC.

The chain is built from TRBV27 and TRBJ2-2; TRBD1 aligns across 7 bases. V lost 10 bases and J lost 3; bases outside the gene matches: 14. Germline V gene data show CDR1 as MNHEY and CDR2 as SMNVEV (reference sequence). This CDR3 spans 16 amino acids. CDR3 sequence reads: CATTSTGTADTGELFF. The CDR3 DNA reads as TGTGCCACCACTTCAACCGGGACAGCGGACACCGGGGAGCTGTTTTTT.

The chain recombines TRBV21-1 with TRBJ2-1; the table gives TRBD1 as D, unverified against the DNA. TRBV21-1 is a pseudogene locus. This CDR3 spans 17 amino acids. CDR3 sequence (DNA): TGTGCCAGCAGCAAAATGGGAAGGGACAGCCCTTTCCATGAGCAGTTCTTC. Its protein is CASSKMGRDSPFHEQFF.

V is TRBV6-1 and J is TRBJ1-5; 11 bases align to TRBD1. Germline V gives CDR1 MNHNS, CDR2 SASEGT. The CDR3 covers 14 residues. Trimming took 4 bases from V and 6 from J; bases not matched to a gene: 2. The DNA for the CDR3 is TGTGCCAGCAGTGGGACAGGGGGCAGTCAGCCCCAGCATTTT. This sequence encodes CASSGTGGSQPQHF.

The rearrangement uses TRBV10-3 and TRBJ1-2, with D perhaps TRBD1 (6 bases). Trimming cost V 2 bases and J 1 base, with 11 bases left between them. This CDR3 comprises 15 residues. Germline values: CDR1 ENHRY, CDR2 SYGVKD. CDR3 region: CAISEPGTSNYGYTF. The CDR3 DNA follows: TGTGCCATCAGTGAGCCTGGGACAAGTAACTATGGCTACACCTTC.

The CDR3 sequence: CAWSVGQGPNEKLFF. The CDR3 bases are TGTGCCTGGAGTGTAGGACAGGGACCTAATGAAAAACTGTTTTTT. This rearrangement joins TRBV30 to TRBJ1-4, with TRBD1 matching over 8 bases. V was clipped by 0 bases and J by 3 bases; unmatched bases: 3. This CDR3 comprises 15 residues. Germline assignment: CDR1 GTSNPN and CDR2 SVGIG (reference sequence).

The rearrangement joins TRBV5-8 to TRBJ1-2; D is unclear. This CDR3 has 13 residues. Germline CDR1 and CDR2: SGHTS and YDEGEE. The V end lost 4 bases, the J end lost 4 bases, and 11 bases lay between the germline ends. The CDR3 protein is CASSVQMTYGYTF. CDR3 bases: TGTGCCAGCAGCGTACAGATGACCTATGGCTACACCTTC.

In this sample, this clone turned up once. The chain couples TRBV14 to TRBJ2-5; no reliable D call. The germline CDR1 and CDR2 sequences are SGHDN and FVKESK. The CDR3 has 13 residues. Trimming removed 1 base at V and 2 bases at J, with 5 bases between. CDR3 residues: CASSQVTQETQYF. The CDR3 DNA reads TGTGCCAGCAGCCAAGTGACTCAAGAGACCCAGTACTTC. The entire variable domain, with the rest obtained from reference TRBV14 and TRBJ2-5, is as follows: EAGVTQFPSHSVIEKGQTVTLRCDPISGHDNLYWYRRVMGKEIKFLLHFVKESKQDESGMPNNRFLAERTGGTYSTLKVQPAELEDSGVYFCASSQVTQETQYFGPGTRLLVL.

This clone was found a few times. V gene TRBV20-1 combines with J gene TRBJ1-2; tentative D call: TRBD1 (5 bases). The CDR3 sequence is 10 residues long. The germline CDR1 and CDR2 sequences are DFQATT and SNEGSKA (reference sequence). V was shortened by 7 bases and J by 6 bases, with 9 bases between the two germline ends. The DNA for the CDR3 is TGCAGTGTGCGGGGGGATGGCTACACCTTC. As protein: CSVRGDGYTF.

The rearrangement joins TRBV19 to TRBJ1-1; D perhaps matches TRBD1 (5 bases). The CDR3 spans 16 residues. CDR1 is LNHDA and CDR2 is SQIVND in the germline V gene (reference sequence). Trimming left V 5 bases short and J 3 bases short, with 19 bases between. The CDR3 region is CASSGWDAGGDTEAFF. For the CDR3, the DNA is TGTGCCAGTAGTGGGTGGGACGCCGGAGGAGACACTGAAGCTTTCTTT.

V gene TRBV4-1 combines with J gene TRBJ1-1; D is uncertain. The CDR3 has 12 amino acids. From germline, CDR1 is MGHRA and CDR2 YSYEKL. Trimming shortened V by 1 base and J by 6 bases, and 6 bases separated the two germline ends. CDR3 in DNA: TGCGCCAGCAGCCAAGGAACACCTGAAGCTTTCTTT. It is translated as CASSQGTPEAFF.

The chain links TRBV27 to TRBJ1-5; D remains unclear. Trimming removed 2 bases from V and 4 bases from J, with 6 bases in between. The CDR3 covers 13 residues. The germline gives CDR1 MNHEY, CDR2 SMNVEV (reference sequence). CDR3 protein: CASSLKSNQPQHF. The CDR3 DNA sequence: TGTGCCAGCAGTTTAAAGAGTAATCAGCCCCAGCATTTT.

This chain connects TRBV7-9 to TRBJ1-1; D is ambiguous. This CDR3 contains 10 residues. The germline CDR1 and CDR2 sequences are SEHNR and FQNEAQ (reference sequence). V was cut by 2 bases and J by 7 bases, with 2 bases left in between. CDR3 DNA sequence: TGTGCCAGCAGCTTAAGTGAAGCTTTCTTT. It specifies CASSLSEAFF.

This clone was counted only a few times. The same CDR3 also results from other DNA sequences found in this sample. The chain's CDR3 is CASSLQGTEAFF. Here the CDR3 DNA reads TGTGCCAGCAGCTTGCAGGGGACTGAAGCTTTCTTT. The J gene is TRBJ1-1, the V gene TRBV2; tentative D call: TRBD1 (6 bases). Looked up from germline, CDR1 is SNHLY and CDR2 is FYNNEI. The CDR3 length is 12 residues. V shed 6 bases and J shed 5 bases, with 10 bases lying between them.

The chain carries TRBV7-2 and TRBJ2-1, with TRBD1 matching over 7 bases. This CDR3 has 15 amino acids. Germline CDR1 is SGHTA and CDR2 is FQGNSA. J was trimmed by 2 bases and V by 1 base; bases with no gene match: 2. The CDR3: CASSLGDRAYNEQFF. The CDR3 nucleotides are TGTGCCAGCAGCTTAGGCGACAGGGCCTACAATGAGCAGTTCTTC.

This chain connects TRBV29-1 to TRBJ2-1, with TRBD1 matching over 8 bases. The trim removed 2 bases at V and 5 bases at J, leaving 5 bases unmatched. CDR1 SQVTM and CDR2 ANQGSEA come from the germline V gene. This CDR3 is 14 amino acids long. In DNA, the CDR3 is TGCAGCGTTGAAACAGGGGGTAGCAACAATGAGCAGTTCTTC. Its translation: CSVETGGSNNEQFF.

The chain links TRBV2 to TRBJ1-1, with 9 bases matching TRBD1. The CDR3 extends over 15 amino acids. V was clipped by 6 bases and J by 3 bases; unmatched bases: 8. Germline CDR1 reads SNHLY; CDR2 reads FYNNEI. The CDR3 here is CASSDPTGGYTEAFF. In DNA, the CDR3 is TGTGCCAGCAGCGACCCCACAGGGGGCTACACTGAAGCTTTCTTT.

This sequence joins TRBV9 and TRBJ2-3; the match to TRBD2 covers 13 bases. Germline CDR1 is SGDLS and CDR2 is YYNGEE. The CDR3 loop spans 16 amino acids. V was clipped by 4 bases and J by 4 bases; unmatched bases: 6. CDR3: CASSTRTSGSSDTQYF. The CDR3 DNA sequence: TGTGCCAGCAGCACCCGGACTAGCGGGAGTTCAGATACGCAGTATTTT.

The V gene is TRBV27, the J gene TRBJ2-3; perhaps TRBD1 as D (6 bases). Germline V gene data show CDR1 as MNHEY and CDR2 as SMNVEV (reference sequence). This CDR3 region has 13 residues. V dropped 8 bases and J dropped 1 base, with 10 bases sitting between them. The CDR3 nucleotides read TGTGCCAGCCAGGGGCCCGGCACAGATACGCAGTATTTT. Translating it yields CASQGPGTDTQYF.

This chain uses TRBV7-3 with TRBJ1-1; no firm D call. The CDR3 contains 13 residues. V was cut by 5 bases and J by 7 bases, with 14 bases left in between. Germline V gene data show CDR1 as SGHTA and CDR2 as FQGTGA. The CDR3 sequence: CASSPDGLGEAFF. CDR3 sequence (DNA): TGTGCCAGCAGCCCCGACGGATTGGGTGAAGCTTTCTTT.

The V gene is TRBV27, the J gene TRBJ2-2; 8 nucleotides agree with TRBD2. There are 16 residues in the CDR3. Unmatched junction bases numbered 12, after V lost 6 bases and J lost 6 bases. The germline V gene has CDR1 MNHEY and CDR2 SMNVEV (reference sequence). The CDR3 spells CASRRWFGGAPGELFF. In DNA form, the CDR3 reads TGTGCCAGCAGACGCTGGTTCGGGGGGGCCCCCGGGGAGCTGTTTTTT.

The V call is TRBV12-5, the J call TRBJ2-7; 7 bases are shared with TRBD2. Germline CDR1 is LGHNT and CDR2 is FRNRAP. The CDR3 consists of 14 residues. The ends lost 7 bases at V and 6 bases at J; junction bases unmatched: 12. Here the CDR3 DNA reads TGTGCTAGTGCCTTGGGGGGGATTGGGCCCGAGCAGTACTTC. Translation: CASALGGIGPEQYF. Together with reference TRBV12-5 and TRBJ2-7, the CDR3 gives the full variable domain: DARVTQTPRHKVTEMGQEVTMRCQPILGHNTVFWYRQTMMQGLELLAYFRNRAPLDDSGMPKDRFSAEMPDATLATLKIQPSEPRDSAVYFCASALGGIGPEQYFGPGTRLTVT.

V and J are TRBV6-4 and TRBJ2-6; TRBD1 aligns across 7 bases. Germline assignment: CDR1 MRHNA and CDR2 SNTAGT. J gave up 3 bases and V 0 bases, and 8 bases lay outside the gene matches. This CDR3 has 18 residues. CDR3: CASSDSGLQGDGANVLTF. Here the CDR3 DNA reads TGTGCCAGCAGTGACTCGGGTCTCCAGGGGGATGGGGCCAACGTCCTGACTTTC.